The 27 T cell receptor beta chains given below trace back to one sample, sequenced in a study of cytomegalovirus exposure and HLA in healthy donors. The PCR ran on 60 Vbeta and 13 Jbeta primers. The method was immunoSEQ multiplex PCR; TCRdb's version includes in-frame clones alone and lacks a portion of them. The sample includes roughly 200,000 clones, approximately 85% of them seen just once. Sequences were obtained from PBMCs. These receptors were collected from a girl aged 10 to 17 in good health and CMV-seropositive.

This clone was counted once. The chain carries TRBV5-1 and TRBJ1-3, with 8 nucleotides matching TRBD1. CDR3 length: 13 residues. J lost 9 bases, V lost 4 bases, and 6 bases had no gene match. CDR1 and CDR2 from the germline V gene are SGHRS and YFSETQ. CDR3: CASSLGQGGTIYF. The CDR3 DNA reads as TGCGCCAGCAGCCTCGGACAGGGCGGCACCATATATTTT. Full variable domain (outside the CDR3, taken from reference TRBV5-1 and TRBJ1-3): KAGVTQTPRYLIKTRGQQVTLSCSPISGHRSVSWYQQTPGQGLQFLFEYFSETQRNKGNFPGRFSGRQFSNSRSEMNVSTLELGDSALYLCASSLGQGGTIYFGEGSWLTVV.

The chain couples TRBV6-5 to TRBJ2-3; 12 nucleotides match TRBD2. Germline assignment: CDR1 MNHEY and CDR2 SVGAGI. The V segment lost 4 bases and the J segment 2 bases; nucleotides outside the gene matches: 4. The CDR3 is 16 residues long. In DNA, the CDR3 is TGTGCCAGCAGTTCTCGACTAGCGGGGGACACAGATACGCAGTATTTT. It yields the protein CASSSRLAGDTDTQYF.

V usage is TRBV5-1 and J usage is TRBJ1-2; the D gene is possibly TRBD1 (6 bases). Germline-derived CDR1 and CDR2 are SGHRS and YFSETQ. This CDR3 has 12 residues. Trimming pared 8 bases from V and 4 bases from J, leaving 12 bases between. CDR3 coding DNA: TGCGCCAGACCTGGACAGATCTATGGCTACACCTTC. This gives the protein CARPGQIYGYTF.

V gene TRBV9 combines with J gene TRBJ2-5; D gene ambiguous. V lost 3 bases and J 0 bases, leaving 9 bases between the germline ends. Germline V lookup: CDR1 SGDLS, CDR2 YYNGEE. This CDR3 spans 14 amino acids. The DNA of the CDR3 is TGTGCCAGCAGCGAGACACTGTACCAAGAGACCCAGTACTTC. This codes for CASSETLYQETQYF.

The chain employs TRBV10-3 and TRBJ2-2; D ambiguous. The CDR3 contains 14 residues. V lost 0 bases to trimming and J lost 6 bases, with 8 bases between them. Germline lookup yields CDR1 ENHRY and CDR2 SYGVKD. DNA of the CDR3: TGTGCCATCAGTGAGTCTTCCGTTCCCGGGGAGCTGTTTTTT. Translated: CAISESSVPGELFF.

The count of this clone is one. The gene calls are TRBV29-1 and TRBJ2-3, with 8 bases matching TRBD2. Per the germline V gene, CDR1 is SQVTM and CDR2 is ANQGSEA. V was clipped by 1 base and J by 5 bases; unmatched bases: 5. This CDR3 has 14 residues. In nucleotides, the CDR3 is TGCAGCGTTGAAGCTAGCGGGCGGGGAGATACGCAGTATTTT. Amino acids: CSVEASGRGDTQYF.

The chain joins TRBV19 to TRBJ1-4, with a possible D match to TRBD1 (6 bases). V was trimmed by 0 bases and J by 8 bases, leaving 16 bases between them. The CDR3 is made up of 16 amino acids. Looked up from germline, CDR1 is LNHDA and CDR2 is SQIVND (reference sequence). The CDR3 coding sequence is TGTGCCAGTAGTATAGATAACCGGGGGGCAGGCGAAAAACTGTTTTTT. Amino acids: CASSIDNRGAGEKLFF.

The rearrangement uses TRBV9 and TRBJ1-2; 11 bases align to TRBD1. With 4 bases clipped from V and 5 bases from J, the junction kept 4 bases outside the gene matches. Germline V CDR1 and CDR2: SGDLS, YYNGEE. This CDR3 contains 14 residues. The CDR3 DNA is TGTGCCAGCAGCAGGGACAGGGGGGATTATGGCTACACCTTC. This translates into CASSRDRGDYGYTF.

CDR3 bases: TGTGCCAGCAGCTTAGGGGATACGAACCCGGGGACAGATACGCAGTATTTT. It codes for CASSLGDTNPGTDTQYF. The chain carries TRBV7-2 and TRBJ2-3; D might be TRBD2 (5 bases). Trimming pared 1 base from V and 3 bases from J, leaving 17 bases between. Germline values: CDR1 SGHTA, CDR2 FQGNSA. The CDR3 consists of 17 residues.

The DNA of the CDR3 is TGTGCCAGCAGCTTAGGGGGAACCGGGGATGGCTACACCTTC. Its protein is CASSLGGTGDGYTF. The chain combines TRBV11-3 with TRBJ1-2, with no clear D. This CDR3 region has 14 residues. The V end lost 1 base, the J end lost 6 bases, and 12 bases lay between the germline ends. CDR1 is SGHNT, CDR2 YENEEA, per germline.

This chain links TRBV5-1 with TRBJ2-6; D is uncertain. From germline, CDR1 is SGHRS and CDR2 YFSETQ. This CDR3 is 14 amino acids long. V shed 7 bases and J shed 0 bases, with 8 bases lying between them. Here the CDR3 reads CASCLSSGANVLTF. The CDR3 DNA sequence: TGCGCCAGCTGCCTGAGCTCTGGGGCCAACGTCCTGACTTTC.

The V gene is TRBV5-4, the J gene TRBJ1-2, with 7 positions matching TRBD1. Germline V gene sequence: CDR1 SGHNT, CDR2 YYREEE (reference sequence). The J segment lost 6 bases and the V segment lost 4 bases, leaving 9 bases of the junction unmatched. The CDR3 is made up of 14 amino acids. CDR3 sequence (DNA): TGTGCCAGCAGCCGGACAGGCCCAATAAATGGCTACACCTTC. This codes for CASSRTGPINGYTF.

The V gene is TRBV5-5, the J gene TRBJ1-5, with a possible D match to TRBD1 (5 bases). Germline lookup yields CDR1 SGHKS and CDR2 YYEKEE (reference sequence). The CDR3 is made up of 14 amino acids. V was pared by 3 bases and J by 5 bases, with 12 bases between. The CDR3 DNA sequence: TGTGCCAGCAGCTCGGGACTGTTATATCAGCCCCAGCATTTT. The encoded protein is CASSSGLLYQPQHF.

The J gene is TRBJ1-2, the V gene TRBV11-2, with 8 bases fitting TRBD1. The CDR3 loop spans 15 amino acids. Germline V CDR1 and CDR2: SGHAT, FQNNGV. V was pared by 6 bases and J by 2 bases, with 8 bases of the junction left unmatched. The CDR3 sequence: CASRGQGGSNYGYTF. The CDR3 nucleotides read TGTGCCAGCAGAGGACAGGGAGGGTCGAACTATGGCTACACCTTC.

Comment on this clone: Additional DNA sequences in this sample encode the identical CDR3. V and J are TRBV29-1 and TRBJ1-2; TRBD1 is a possible D gene (6 bases). This CDR3 is 12 amino acids long. Deletions cut 6 bases from V and 2 bases from J, with 10 bases between. Germline V CDR1 and CDR2: SQVTM, ANQGSEA. CDR3 DNA sequence: TGCAGCGTGGCCGGACAGAACTATGGCTACACCTTC. Translating gives CSVAGQNYGYTF.

The genes are TRBV19 and TRBJ1-1; 8 bases map to TRBD1. Germline trimming cut 7 bases from V and 7 bases from J; bases unmatched to any gene: 11. This CDR3 comprises 14 residues. Per germline, CDR1 LNHDA and CDR2 SQIVND (reference sequence). CDR3 in amino acids: CASTSGTGLREAFF. In DNA, the CDR3 is TGTGCCAGTACCTCCGGGACAGGACTTCGTGAAGCTTTCTTT.

This clone was observed once. The CDR3 DNA follows: TGTGCCATCAGACCACAGGGGAACACTGAAGCTTTCTTT. Amino acids: CAIRPQGNTEAFF. This rearrangement joins TRBV10-3 to TRBJ1-1; possibly TRBD1 for D (6 bases). Germline V gene data show CDR1 as ENHRY and CDR2 as SYGVKD. Deletions cut 6 bases from V and 1 base from J, with 9 bases between. This CDR3 has 13 amino acids.

The V call is TRBV10-3, the J call TRBJ2-2; TRBD1 matches at 8 bases. The CDR3 has 13 amino acids. CDR1 and CDR2 from the germline V gene are ENHRY and SYGVKD. V lost 10 bases to trimming and J lost 5 bases; unmatched junction nucleotides: 6. The DNA of the CDR3 is TGTGCCAACGCAGGGGGCCGGACCGGGGAGCTGTTTTTT. Its translation is CANAGGRTGELFF.

The CDR3 DNA sequence: TGTGCCAGCAGTCCTTCTATAGTGGGGGCCTATGGCTACACCTTC. Its protein product is CASSPSIVGAYGYTF. The rearrangement links TRBV7-8 to TRBJ1-2, with a weak D call TRBD1 (6 bases). CDR3 length: 15 residues. Germline loops: CDR1 SGHVS, CDR2 FQNEAQ. V lost 6 bases to trimming and J lost 4 bases, with 18 bases between them.

For this clone: A read error may account for a junction end that differs from germline. At the DNA level, this CDR3 is encoded by other sequences in the same sample as well. The rearrangement uses TRBV7-8 and TRBJ2-2, with D maybe TRBD2 (6 bases). Germline-derived CDR1 and CDR2 are SGHVS and FQNEAQ. The CDR3 runs 12 residues. The CDR3 region has the DNA TGTGCCAGCGGAGGGGAAACCGGGGAGCTGTTCTTT. It translates to CASGGETGELFF.

The rearrangement uses TRBV19 and TRBJ2-5; 7 nucleotides align to TRBD2. J gave up 1 base and V 7 bases, and 9 bases lay outside the gene matches. Germline lookup yields CDR1 LNHDA and CDR2 SQIVND (reference sequence). The CDR3 consists of 15 residues. CDR3: CASTRSGATQETQYF. CDR3 in DNA: TGTGCCAGTACCCGAAGCGGGGCAACCCAAGAGACCCAGTACTTC.

This rearrangement joins TRBV19 to TRBJ1-4; 7 bases align to TRBD1. Trimming cost V 8 bases and J 0 bases; bases outside gene matches: 6. This CDR3 is 15 amino acids long. Germline V lookup: CDR1 LNHDA, CDR2 SQIVND (reference sequence). The CDR3 sequence is CASSRDSATNEKLFF. CDR3 coding DNA: TGTGCCAGTTCTAGGGACAGTGCAACTAATGAAAAACTGTTTTTT.

The chain recombines TRBV14 with TRBJ1-1, with D hard to call. Germline V lookup: CDR1 SGHDN, CDR2 FVKESK. The CDR3 loop spans 14 amino acids. Trimming took off 4 bases at V and 5 bases at J, with 14 bases between the two ends. The CDR3 region has the DNA TGTGCCAGCAGCCCTCGCGCGGGCGGGACTGAAGCTTTCTTT. It yields the protein CASSPRAGGTEAFF.

The chain joins TRBV10-3 to TRBJ2-5, with a tentative D call TRBD2 (5 bases). Trimming shortened V by 4 bases and J by 5 bases, and 14 bases separated the two germline ends. Germline lookup yields CDR1 ENHRY and CDR2 SYGVKD. The CDR3 has 14 residues. The CDR3 here is CAISVGAEAETQYF. The CDR3 nucleotides are TGTGCCATCAGTGTGGGAGCGGAGGCCGAGACCCAGTACTTC.

The V gene is TRBV5-6, the J gene TRBJ1-2; TRBD1 aligns across 7 bases. The junction had 5 bases not matched to a gene; V was cut back by 1 base and J by 5 bases. Germline loops: CDR1 SGHDT, CDR2 YYEEEE. CDR3 length: 14 residues. Here the CDR3 reads CASSLLGGGYGYTF. Here the CDR3 DNA reads TGTGCCAGCAGCTTGCTAGGGGGCGGGTATGGCTACACCTTC.

As regards this clone: An end of the junction differs from the germline gene, which may be a read error. The rearrangement uses TRBV29-1 and TRBJ1-1; D might be TRBD1 (5 bases). Looked up from germline, CDR1 is SQVTM and CDR2 is ANQGSEA. This CDR3 has 15 residues. The CDR3 nucleotides are TGCAGCGTTGAAGCGTACTACTCCCTTCTCCGACAGTTACAATTT. It yields the protein CSVEAYYSLLRQLQF.

This clone was picked up one time. The chain combines TRBV19 with TRBJ2-2, with TRBD1 as a possible D gene (6 bases). This CDR3 contains 14 residues. The V end lost 5 bases, the J end lost 2 bases, and 9 bases lay between the germline ends. Germline CDR1 is LNHDA and CDR2 is SQIVND (reference sequence). CDR3 amino acids: CASSAGANTGELFF. The CDR3 DNA reads as TGTGCCAGTAGTGCAGGGGCTAACACCGGGGAGCTGTTTTTT.